The next 3 T cell receptor beta chains were all read from a single sample in a study of T cells after yellow fever vaccination. TCRdb analysed the 5' RACE reads with MiXCR anew, one entry per CDR3 protein. The sample contains hundreds of thousands of distinct CDR3 sequences, over 4% of which appear only once. This specimen was PBMCs, taken 5 days after the yellow fever booster vaccination. Every receptor here comes from a young man who received the YFV17D yellow fever vaccine.

A few counts support this clonotype. The chain carries TRBV6-6 and TRBJ2-3; tentative D call: TRBD1 (5 bases). V was trimmed by 6 bases and J by 0 bases, leaving 13 bases between them. From germline, CDR1 is MNHNY and CDR2 SVGAGI (reference sequence). The CDR3 has 15 residues. The CDR3 reads CASRDRGHSTDTQYF. CDR3 sequence (DNA): TGTGCCAGCAGAGACCGCGGACATAGCACAGATACGCAGTATTTT.

For this clonotype: This clone may be a read error of a much larger clone one base away. The rearrangement uses TRBV28 and TRBJ1-6; D possibly corresponds to TRBD1 (5 bases). CDR3 length: 13 amino acids. Germline lookup yields CDR1 MDHEN and CDR2 SYDVKM. Between the trimmed V and J ends, which lost 3 bases and 8 bases, there was a span of 8 bases. In nucleotides, the CDR3 is TGTGCCAGCAGTTTGGCAGGGCATTCACCCCTCCACTTT. Its protein product is CASSLAGHSPLHF.

V and J are TRBV20-1 and TRBJ2-1, with D maybe TRBD1 (5 bases). Trimming cost V 3 bases and J 7 bases, with 13 bases left between them. CDR3 size: 13 residues. Looked up from germline, CDR1 is DFQATT and CDR2 is SNEGSKA (reference sequence). CDR3 coding DNA: TGCAGTGCTAGTAGCAGCCAGGGAAATGAGCAGTTCTTC. This translates into CSASSSQGNEQFF.